This entry lists 24 T cell receptor beta chains sequenced from one sample in a study of metastatic and nonmetastatic thyroid tumors (dated by TCRdb to the early 2020s). Before undergoing thyroid surgery, none of the patients had been given any kind of treatment. The library relied on PCR. TCRdb shows the sequencer as Illumina HiSeq 4000. TCRdb applied fastp at Q25 and MiXCR to the public reads, then kept only in-frame beta chains. This sample gives about 38,000 clones in total; about half of them show up just once. The top ten hold around 22% of the sample. Sequenced material: tumor tissue. These receptors originate from a male donor with papillary thyroid cancer or a benign thyroid nodule (not recorded which). Some clones in this sample may be carry-over from other donors' samples.

This chain connects TRBV9 to TRBJ2-3, with D tentatively TRBD1 or TRBD2 (6 bases each). The V gene's germline CDR1 is SGDLS and CDR2 YYNGEE. The CDR3 is 15 amino acids. Trimming cost V 2 bases and J 2 bases, with 12 bases left between them. The CDR3 nucleotides read TGTGCCAGCAGCGTGGGAAGGGGGGACACAGATACGCAGTATTTT. As protein: CASSVGRGDTDTQYF.

A few counts support this clone. The rearrangement joins TRBV27 to TRBJ1-4; no clear D. The CDR3 totals 14 residues. Trimming cost V 6 bases and J 7 bases, with 15 bases left between them. The germline CDR1 and CDR2 sequences are MNHEY and SMNVEV (reference sequence). The CDR3 nucleotides read TGTGCCAGCAGGGCCGAAGCCATGGGTGAAAAACTGTTTTTT. It encodes CASRAEAMGEKLFF.

The chain combines TRBV5-8 with TRBJ1-1; D gene ambiguous. Germline CDR1 reads SGHTS; CDR2 reads YDEGEE. V lost 0 bases and J lost 6, with 9 bases in between. The CDR3 covers 13 residues. This CDR3 reads CASSLGTFSEAFF. CDR3 DNA: TGTGCCAGCAGCTTGGGGACTTTCTCTGAAGCTTTCTTT. Looking up the rest from reference TRBV5-8 and TRBJ1-1 gives the full variable domain: EAGVTQSPTHLIKTRGQQATLRCSPISGHTSVYWYQQALGLGLQFLLWYDEGEERNRGNFPPRFSGRQFPNYSSELNVNALELEDSALYLCASSLGTFSEAFFGQGTRLTVV.

J is TRBJ2-1 and V is TRBV6-2 or TRBV6-3; a weak D match, TRBD1 (5 bases). CDR3 length: 15 amino acids. The germline V gene encodes CDR1 MNHEY and CDR2 SVGEGT. The germline V and J ends were trimmed by 2 bases and 2 bases, with 10 bases remaining between them. The CDR3 reads CASSYLQGTYNEQFF. The CDR3 region has the DNA TGTGCCAGCAGTTACCTGCAGGGTACCTACAATGAGCAGTTCTTC.

This chain links TRBV9 with TRBJ2-4; the D gene is possibly TRBD2 (6 bases). The CDR3 is 16 amino acids. Germline V gene data show CDR1 as SGDLS and CDR2 as YYNGEE. Trimming shortened V by 3 bases and J by 5 bases, and 18 bases separated the two germline ends. CDR3 in amino acids: CASSARMGGEENIQYF. The CDR3 DNA sequence: TGTGCCAGCAGCGCCAGAATGGGGGGAGAGGAAAACATTCAGTACTTC. The whole variable domain, filled in from reference TRBV9 and TRBJ2-4, reads DSGVTQTPKHLITATGQRVTLRCSPRSGDLSVYWYQQSLDQGLQFLIQYYNGEERAKGNILERFSAQQFPDLHSELNLSSLELGDSALYFCASSARMGGEENIQYFGAGTRLSVL.

V usage is TRBV9 and J usage is TRBJ2-7; D might be TRBD1 or TRBD2, each matching 5 bases. CDR3 length: 16 residues. V gave up 3 bases and J gave up 3 bases, with 19 bases separating them. CDR1 is SGDLS, CDR2 YYNGEE, per germline. For the CDR3, the DNA is TGTGCCAGCAGCGCTGATCCCCTGGGACCCATCTACGAGCAGTACTTC. This codes for CASSADPLGPIYEQYF.

The chain combines TRBV11-2 with TRBJ2-3, with D perhaps TRBD2 (7 bases). The V gene lost 4 bases and the J gene lost 4 bases, with 15 bases spanning the gap. CDR1 and CDR2 from the germline V gene are SGHAT and FQNNGV. The CDR3 has 15 residues. In DNA form, the CDR3 reads TGTGCCAGCAGCTCTTTCGGGGGGCGATCAGATACGCAGTATTTT. This translates into CASSSFGGRSDTQYF.

The rearrangement uses TRBV20-1 and TRBJ2-7, with 8 bases fitting TRBD2. After removal of 5 bases from V and 2 bases from J, the junction contained 14 bases not matched to a gene. There are 16 residues in the CDR3. The germline gives CDR1 DFQATT, CDR2 SNEGSKA (reference sequence). The CDR3 sequence: CSAGGHSGTNTYEQYF. The CDR3 DNA reads as TGCAGTGCTGGAGGACATAGCGGGACGAATACCTACGAGCAGTACTTC.

The chain uses TRBV28 and TRBJ2-7; D is undetermined. This CDR3 is 14 amino acids long. The V end lost 3 bases, the J end lost 0 bases, and 9 bases lay between the germline ends. In germline, CDR1 is MDHEN, CDR2 SYDVKM. CDR3 sequence reads: CASSLDPSSYEQYF. CDR3 DNA sequence: TGTGCCAGCAGTTTGGACCCGAGCTCCTACGAGCAGTACTTC.

The chain uses TRBV2 and TRBJ2-7; a weak D match, TRBD1 (6 bases). Trimming removed 4 bases from V and 5 bases from J, with 12 bases in between. Germline V gives CDR1 SNHLY, CDR2 FYNNEI. The CDR3 runs 13 residues. The CDR3 loop reads CASSGQGKDEQYF. In DNA, the CDR3 is TGTGCCAGCAGTGGGCAGGGGAAGGACGAGCAGTACTTC.

CDR3 nucleotides: TGTGCCAGCAGCTTAGCCCGCTCGACAGGGGGTAACTATGGCTACACCTTC. This encodes CASSLARSTGGNYGYTF. The genes are TRBV7-2 and TRBJ1-2, with 9 bases fitting TRBD1. Germline assignment: CDR1 SGHTA and CDR2 FQGNSA. V lost 0 bases and J lost 1; bases outside the gene matches: 6. The CDR3 contains 17 residues.

The chain joins TRBV16 to TRBJ2-1; D is unresolved. From germline, CDR1 is KGHSY and CDR2 FQNENV. Trimming pared 7 bases from V and 4 bases from J, leaving 5 bases between. The CDR3 runs to 11 residues. The CDR3 bases are TGTGCCAGCACTTTGTACAATGAGCAGTTCTTC. This sequence encodes CASTLYNEQFF.

The V call is TRBV30, the J call TRBJ1-2; D possibly corresponds to TRBD1 (6 bases). With 1 base removed from V and 0 bases from J, the gap between germline ends came to 12 bases. In germline, CDR1 is GTSNPN, CDR2 SVGIG (reference sequence). CDR3 length: 15 amino acids. CDR3 DNA sequence: TGTGCCTGGAGTGCCAGGACAGAGGCTAACTATGGCTACACCTTC. Its translation is CAWSARTEANYGYTF.

This clone turned up a few times. J is TRBJ2-3 and V is TRBV15, with D maybe TRBD1 (6 bases). Trimming stripped 1 base from V and 3 bases from J, with 17 bases between. There are 17 residues in the CDR3. CDR1 and CDR2 from the germline V gene are LNHNV and YYDKDF (reference sequence). CDR3 DNA: TGTGCCACCAGCAGAGTCTACACAGGGCGCGGGACAGATACGCAGTATTTT. Translating it yields CATSRVYTGRGTDTQYF.

The chain joins TRBV19 to TRBJ1-2; D might be TRBD1 (6 bases). Trimming stripped 4 bases from V and 0 bases from J, with 12 bases between. This CDR3 region has 15 residues. CDR1 is LNHDA, CDR2 SQIVND, per germline (reference sequence). The CDR3: CASSTRRQANYGYTF. In nucleotides, the CDR3 is TGTGCCAGTAGTACCCGACGACAGGCTAACTATGGCTACACCTTC.

The DNA for the CDR3 is TGTGCCAGTAGTGTCGGGGCTGAGATGAACACTGAAGCTTTCTTT. This translates into CASSVGAEMNTEAFF. This chain links TRBV19 with TRBJ1-1; D may be TRBD1 (5 bases). Between the trimmed V and J ends, which lost 5 bases and 0 bases, there was a span of 13 bases. The CDR3 is 15 residues long. Germline loops: CDR1 LNHDA, CDR2 SQIVND (reference sequence).

J is TRBJ1-5 and V is TRBV19; D uncertain. This CDR3 has 17 residues. The V gene lost 4 bases and the J gene lost 5 bases, with 21 bases spanning the gap. The germline V gene encodes CDR1 LNHDA and CDR2 SQIVND (reference sequence). In DNA form, the CDR3 reads TGTGCCAGTAGTACCGATGTAAAGGGCGGGAGGGATCAGCCCCAGCATTTT. Amino acids: CASSTDVKGGRDQPQHF.

This clone came up a few times. The chain recombines TRBV11-2 with TRBJ2-1; the D gene could be TRBD1 or TRBD2 (5 bases each). V lost 6 bases and J 8 bases, leaving 11 bases between the germline ends. This CDR3 contains 12 residues. Germline lookup yields CDR1 SGHAT and CDR2 FQNNGV. The chain's CDR3 is CASRPGSDEQFF. The DNA for the CDR3 is TGTGCCAGCAGACCAGGGAGCGATGAGCAGTTCTTC.

The chain is built from TRBV5-1 and TRBJ2-7; 9 bases fit TRBD2. V gave up 1 base and J gave up 5 bases; unmatched junction bases: 13. The CDR3 is 17 amino acids. CDR1 is SGHRS and CDR2 is YFSETQ in the germline V gene. This CDR3 reads CASSLSAGASGINEQYF. The DNA of the CDR3 is TGCGCCAGCAGCTTGTCCGCCGGGGCTAGCGGGATTAACGAGCAGTACTTC.

This clone occurred a few times. The chain combines TRBV12-3 or TRBV12-4 with TRBJ2-3, with D perhaps matching TRBD2 (6 bases). This CDR3 comprises 18 residues. V gave up 5 bases and J gave up 2 bases, with 23 bases separating them. CDR3 DNA: TGTGCCAGCAGTCCGGGACTCCGGACGGCGGGGCTCACAGATACGCAGTATTTT. Translation gives CASSPGLRTAGLTDTQYF.

A few counts support this clone. This sequence joins TRBV29-1 and TRBJ2-2, with 7 bases aligning to TRBD1. The germline V gene has CDR1 SQVTM and CDR2 ANQGSEA. The CDR3 runs 14 residues. V lost 3 bases and J lost 0; bases outside the gene matches: 1. The CDR3 reads CSVDGTANTGELFF. Written as DNA, the CDR3 is TGCAGCGTTGACGGGACAGCGAACACCGGGGAGCTGTTTTTT.

The chain carries TRBV7-8 and TRBJ2-3, with D perhaps TRBD2 (6 bases). The ends were cut back, 5 bases at V and 6 bases at J, with 21 bases in the middle. Germline assignment: CDR1 SGHVS and CDR2 FQNEAQ. The CDR3 contains 16 residues. In DNA, the CDR3 is TGTGCCAGCAGCCGCGACTCCGGGACTCCATTCGATACGCAGTATTTT. Translated, it gives CASSRDSGTPFDTQYF.

The J gene is TRBJ1-2, the V gene TRBV14; 8 bases map to TRBD1. CDR1 SGHDN and CDR2 FVKESK come from the germline V gene. After removal of 1 base from V and 5 bases from J, the junction contained 9 bases not matched to a gene. The CDR3 is 16 amino acids. The CDR3 DNA reads TGTGCCAGCAGCCAAGCGACAGGGGCCTACGGGTATGGCTACACCTTC. It translates to CASSQATGAYGYGYTF.

V is TRBV19 and J is TRBJ2-6, with 12 bases fitting TRBD2. Germline V gene lookup returns CDR1 LNHDA and CDR2 SQIVND (reference sequence). V shed 9 bases, J shed 0 bases, and the junction held 6 bases outside the gene matches. This CDR3 region has 17 residues. CDR3 in amino acids: CASRLAGVISGANVLTF. Here the CDR3 DNA reads TGTGCCAGCAGACTAGCGGGAGTCATCTCTGGGGCCAACGTCCTGACTTTC.